This entry lists 17 T cell receptor beta chains sequenced from one sample in a study of T cells in Graves' hyperthyroidism and ophthalmopathy. RNA transcripts served as the template for amplifying TCR beta CDR3 regions. The HTBI set primed first-round TCR CDR3 RT-PCR. Each CDR3 protein is one row after TCRdb ran MiXCR on the multiplex PCR reads. The sample lists hundreds of thousands of distinct CDR3 sequences, nearly 45% seen once, with approximately 7.2% in the top ten. The sample comprised peripheral blood or thyroid tissue (not recorded which). These TCRs come from an adult man with Graves' disease, either hyperthyroidism or ophthalmopathy (not recorded which).

The chain links TRBV30 to TRBJ1-1; 7 bases map to TRBD1. The CDR3 is 15 residues long. The V segment lost 0 bases and the J segment 1 base; nucleotides outside the gene matches: 5. In germline, CDR1 is GTSNPN, CDR2 SVGIG (reference sequence). Here the CDR3 DNA reads TGTGCCTGGAGTGTACGAAGGACAGGGAACACTGAAGCTTTCTTT. Translating gives CAWSVRRTGNTEAFF.

The gene calls are TRBV5-1 and TRBJ2-7; D is perhaps TRBD1 (6 bases). V lost 4 bases and J 2 bases, leaving 16 bases between the germline ends. Germline V gene sequence: CDR1 SGHRS, CDR2 YFSETQ. CDR3 length equals 15 residues. The CDR3: CASSPTTGNPYEQYF. In DNA, the CDR3 is TGCGCCAGCAGCCCAACCACAGGGAATCCCTACGAGCAGTACTTC.

This sequence joins TRBV7-3 and TRBJ2-7; D may be TRBD1 or TRBD2 (5 bases each). Germline loops: CDR1 SGHTA, CDR2 FQGTGA. This CDR3 region has 14 residues. V lost 1 base and J lost 4, with 11 bases in between. The CDR3 DNA reads as TGTGCCAGCAGCTTAAATGGGGGTGGGTACGAGCAGTACTTC. This gives the protein CASSLNGGGYEQYF.

The chain employs TRBV7-2 and TRBJ2-7; TRBD2 agrees at 7 bases. This CDR3 contains 14 residues. Germline V CDR1 and CDR2: SGHTA, FQGNSA. Trimming at V came to 6 bases and at J to 4 bases, leaving 9 bases not matched to a gene. The CDR3 DNA reads as TGTGCCAGCAGTCGCGGACTAGTCCTGTACGAGCAGTACTTC. Translation gives CASSRGLVLYEQYF.

The gene calls are TRBV15 and TRBJ1-4, with 9 bases aligning to TRBD1. The V gene's germline CDR1 is LNHNV and CDR2 YYDKDF (reference sequence). The trim removed 1 base at V and 7 bases at J, leaving 13 bases unmatched. The CDR3 spans 18 residues. The CDR3 here is CATSRVSGTGSYREKLFF. The CDR3 bases are TGTGCCACCAGCAGAGTATCCGGGACAGGGAGTTATCGTGAAAAACTGTTTTTT.

This chain uses TRBV7-8 with TRBJ1-3; D gene uncertain. Germline values: CDR1 SGHVS, CDR2 FQNEAQ. Trimming stripped 8 bases from V and 2 bases from J, with 16 bases between. The CDR3 sequence is 15 residues long. The CDR3 DNA follows: TGTGCCAGCTCACCTGGGCGGTTCCCTGGAAACACCATATATTTT. It encodes CASSPGRFPGNTIYF. Full variable domain (missing parts from reference TRBV7-8 and TRBJ1-3): GAGVSQSPRYKVAKRGQDVALRCDPISGHVSLFWYQQALGQGPEFLTYFQNEAQLDKSGLPSDRFFAERPEGSVSTLKIQRTQQEDSAVYLCASSPGRFPGNTIYFGEGSWLTVV.

A few counts support this clonotype. The CDR3 spells CASSYSTGAGVTGYTF. CDR3 nucleotides: TGTGCCAGCAGTTACTCTACAGGAGCAGGGGTGACTGGCTACACCTTC. This sequence joins TRBV6-5 and TRBJ1-2; TRBD1 might be the D (6 bases). Germline-derived CDR1 and CDR2 are MNHEY and SVGAGI. This CDR3 is 16 amino acids long. V was trimmed by 0 bases and J by 7 bases, leaving 18 bases between them.

This clonotype was detected ten times or more. The gene calls are TRBV9 and TRBJ2-7, with D tentatively TRBD2 (5 bases). This CDR3 is built from 14 residues. The V gene's germline CDR1 is SGDLS and CDR2 YYNGEE. The germline V and J ends were trimmed by 7 bases and 3 bases, with 17 bases remaining between them. CDR3 coding DNA: TGTGCCAGCGCCCCCGGCGAAGGGAGCTACGAGCAGTACTTC. Amino acids: CASAPGEGSYEQYF. The full variable domain, with the rest looked up from reference TRBV9 and TRBJ2-7, is DSGVTQTPKHLITATGQRVTLRCSPRSGDLSVYWYQQSLDQGLQFLIQYYNGEERAKGNILERFSAQQFPDLHSELNLSSLELGDSALYFCASAPGEGSYEQYFGPGTRLTVT.

A remark on this clonotype: A much more abundant neighbour one base away suggests this may be a read error. The chain carries TRBV7-2 and TRBJ1-1; D not certain. V shed 5 bases and J shed 5 bases, with 9 bases lying between them. CDR3 length: 12 residues. Per the germline V gene, CDR1 is SGHTA and CDR2 is FQGNSA. The CDR3 region has the DNA TGTGCCAGCAGCACGTATCGGACTGAAGCTTTCTTT. Translation gives CASSTYRTEAFF.

This clonotype was seen at least ten times. V gene TRBV7-8 combines with J gene TRBJ1-5; TRBD1 agrees at 11 bases. Per germline, CDR1 SGHVS and CDR2 FQNEAQ. The V and J ends lost 3 bases and 6 bases, in that order; junction bases with no gene match: 7. The CDR3 sequence is 16 residues long. The CDR3 DNA follows: TGTGCCAGCAGCTTTTCCCCGGACAGGGGGCCTCAGCCCCAGCATTTT. It translates to CASSFSPDRGPQPQHF.

V is TRBV9 and J is TRBJ1-2; possible D gene TRBD1, 6 bases. This CDR3 region has 16 residues. Trimming removed 4 bases from V and 4 bases from J, with 20 bases in between. Germline CDR1 reads SGDLS; CDR2 reads YYNGEE. The CDR3 loop is CASSPHRTEQSYGYTF. CDR3 bases: TGTGCCAGCAGCCCCCATCGGACAGAACAATCCTATGGCTACACCTTC. The variable domain in full, completed from reference TRBV9 and TRBJ1-2, reads DSGVTQTPKHLITATGQRVTLRCSPRSGDLSVYWYQQSLDQGLQFLIQYYNGEERAKGNILERFSAQQFPDLHSELNLSSLELGDSALYFCASSPHRTEQSYGYTFGSGTRLTVV.

This chain connects TRBV6-5 to TRBJ2-5, with no clear D. From germline, CDR1 is MNHEY and CDR2 SVGAGI. The CDR3 runs 11 residues. The chain's CDR3 is CTSSEQETQYF. The CDR3, as DNA: TGTACCTCGAGCGAACAAGAGACCCAGTACTTC.

This chain joins TRBV19 and TRBJ2-2, with no clear D. The ends were cut back, 4 bases at V and 1 base at J, with 7 bases in the middle. Germline V CDR1 and CDR2: LNHDA, SQIVND (reference sequence). The CDR3 covers 14 residues. The CDR3 region is CASSTAVNTGELFF. The CDR3 DNA reads TGTGCCAGTAGTACCGCAGTGAACACCGGGGAGCTGTTTTTT. Using reference TRBV19 and TRBJ2-2 for the parts outside the CDR3, the full variable domain is DGGITQSPKYLFRKEGQNVTLSCEQNLNHDAMYWYRQDPGQGLRLIYYSQIVNDFQKGDIAEGYSVSREKKESFPLTVTSAQKNPTAFYLCASSTAVNTGELFFGEGSRLTVL.

Ten or more counts support this clonotype. The chain couples TRBV7-3 to TRBJ2-5; D perhaps matches TRBD1 (6 bases). The CDR3 length is 15 residues. Germline V gene sequence: CDR1 SGHTA, CDR2 FQGTGA. Trimming pared 4 bases from V and 5 bases from J, leaving 17 bases between. The CDR3 region is CASSSRPTDRETQYF. CDR3 DNA: TGTGCCAGCAGCTCCCGGCCTACCGACAGGGAGACCCAGTACTTC.

This clonotype was seen more than once but under ten times. The chain combines TRBV7-9 with TRBJ1-6, with a possible D match to TRBD1 (6 bases). CDR1 is SEHNR and CDR2 is FQNEAQ in the germline V gene (reference sequence). CDR3 size: 16 residues. Trimming took off 3 bases at V and 9 bases at J, with 18 bases between the two ends. The chain's CDR3 is CASSLNPPGVGSPLHF. The CDR3 DNA sequence: TGTGCCAGCAGCTTGAATCCGCCAGGGGTTGGTTCACCCCTCCACTTT.

V gene TRBV11-1 combines with J gene TRBJ2-6; a weak D match, TRBD2 (5 bases). The CDR3 is 14 amino acids. The V gene's germline CDR1 is SGHAT and CDR2 FQDESV (reference sequence). V shed 6 bases and J shed 2 bases, with 8 bases lying between them. In DNA form, the CDR3 reads TGTGCCAGCAGACATAGCGCTGGGGCCAACGTCCTGACTTTC. Residues: CASRHSAGANVLTF.

The V gene is TRBV7-2, the J gene TRBJ2-5; D possibly corresponds to TRBD2 (5 bases). This CDR3 comprises 14 residues. V was trimmed by 5 bases and J by 5 bases, leaving 15 bases between them. Germline CDR1 SGHTA, CDR2 FQGNSA. This CDR3 is CASSPRGLLETQYF. The CDR3 region has the DNA TGTGCCAGCAGCCCACGAGGGTTGTTGGAGACCCAGTACTTC.